The 14 T cell receptor beta chains listed next were all sequenced from one sample in a study of post-analysis software for immune sequencing data. Whole-study findings and limits: The study found TRBV5-6, TRBV5-1 and TRBV20-1 among five or six TRBV segments more frequent in patients than controls.

For these receptors, no antigen is known. Unique-molecular-identifier-tagged TCR beta cDNA libraries were used. TCRdb reprocessed the PCR reads with MiXCR, giving one entry per CDR3 protein. The table records fewer than 900,000 distinct CDR3 sequences, under 60% of them present only once. Input material: blood. Every receptor here comes from a girl aged 10 to 17 with multiple sclerosis.

This clonotype has more than one count but fewer than ten. The rearrangement joins TRBV5-6 to TRBJ2-5, with a weak D call TRBD1 (6 bases). CDR1 and CDR2 (germline): SGHDT, YYEEEE. The CDR3 sequence is 15 residues long. Trimming stripped 4 bases from V and 5 bases from J, with 18 bases between. The CDR3 region is CASSRDGQHRETQYF. The CDR3 coding sequence is TGTGCCAGCAGCAGGGATGGACAGCACCGGGAGACCCAGTACTTC. The whole variable domain, filled in from reference TRBV5-6 and TRBJ2-5, reads DAGVTQSPTHLIKTRGQQVTLRCSPKSGHDTVSWYQQALGQGPQFIFQYYEEEERQRGNFPDRFSGHQFPNYSSELNVNALLLGDSALYLCASSRDGQHRETQYFGPGTRLLVL.

This clonotype has only a few counts. The chain recombines TRBV20-1 with TRBJ2-1; unclear D gene. Germline values: CDR1 DFQATT, CDR2 SNEGSKA (reference sequence). There are 12 residues in the CDR3. Trimming took 4 bases from V and 4 from J, leaving 8 bases between them. The CDR3 nucleotides read TGCAGTGCTACTGACCAATACAATGAGCAGTTCTTC. The encoded protein is CSATDQYNEQFF.

This chain joins TRBV29-1 and TRBJ2-1; 14 positions match TRBD2. The junction had 13 bases not matched to a gene; V was cut back by 7 bases and J by 2 bases. Germline loops: CDR1 SQVTM, CDR2 ANQGSEA. The CDR3 contains 18 residues. As DNA, the CDR3 is TGCAGCGCCTCCCTAACAGAGGGACTAGCGGGAGCCTACAATGAGCAGTTCTTC. As protein: CSASLTEGLAGAYNEQFF.

The chain uses TRBV5-1 and TRBJ1-2, with TRBD1 as a possible D gene (5 bases). CDR1 and CDR2 (germline): SGHRS, YFSETQ. V shed 3 bases and J shed 7 bases, with 13 bases lying between them. CDR3 size: 13 residues. This chain's CDR3 is CASSSTGESGYTF. As DNA, the CDR3 is TGCGCCAGCAGCTCAACGGGGGAATCTGGCTACACCTTC. The variable domain in full, with the rest retrieved from reference TRBV5-1 and TRBJ1-2, is KAGVTQTPRYLIKTRGQQVTLSCSPISGHRSVSWYQQTPGQGLQFLFEYFSETQRNKGNFPGRFSGRQFSNSRSEMNVSTLELGDSALYLCASSSTGESGYTFGSGTRLTVV.

In nucleotides, the CDR3 is TGCAGTGTACAATCTAGCGGGAGGGGGTACGAGCAGTACTTC. This sequence encodes CSVQSSGRGYEQYF. V gene TRBV20-1 combines with J gene TRBJ2-7; 12 bases map to TRBD2. The CDR3 sequence is 14 residues long. Germline V CDR1 and CDR2: DFQATT, SNEGSKA (reference sequence). J lost 4 bases, V lost 7 bases, and 8 bases had no gene match.

The V gene is TRBV19, the J gene TRBJ1-3; TRBD1 matches 8 bases. The V gene end was trimmed by 2 bases and the J gene end by 5 bases; junction bases not matched to a gene: 11. This CDR3 has 17 amino acids. From germline, CDR1 is LNHDA and CDR2 SQIVND (reference sequence). The CDR3 DNA reads as TGTGCCAGTAGTATAAGCCGGGACAGGTATTCTCGAAACACCATATATTTT. It specifies CASSISRDRYSRNTIYF.

The V and J genes are TRBV6-1 and TRBJ2-3, with D unclear. Per germline, CDR1 MNHNS and CDR2 SASEGT. Trimming cost V 1 base and J 9 bases, with 5 bases left between them. The CDR3 spans 11 residues. The CDR3 DNA sequence: TGTGCCAGCAGTGAAGGATGGACGCAGTATTTT. Translating it yields CASSEGWTQYF.

This chain uses TRBV18 with TRBJ1-1; D unresolved. Germline assignment: CDR1 KGHSH and CDR2 LQKENI. V lost 0 bases, J lost 3 bases, and 11 bases lay in between. The CDR3 consists of 15 residues. This chain's CDR3 is CASSPPSDWDTEAFF. CDR3 nucleotide sequence: TGTGCCAGCTCACCACCGTCCGATTGGGACACTGAAGCTTTCTTT.

This clonotype occurred a few times. This chain connects TRBV4-1 to TRBJ2-1, with TRBD1 matching 7 bases. The ends lost 3 bases at V and 3 bases at J; junction bases unmatched: 2. CDR1 is MGHRA, CDR2 YSYEKL, per germline. The CDR3 sequence is 14 residues long. CDR3 in DNA: TGCGCCAGCAGCCACGGGACAGTCTACAATGAGCAGTTCTTC. Translation gives CASSHGTVYNEQFF.

This sequence joins TRBV20-1 and TRBJ2-1; 10 positions match TRBD2. The V and J ends lost 1 base and 10 bases, in that order; junction bases with no gene match: 7. The CDR3 loop spans 14 amino acids. The germline gives CDR1 DFQATT, CDR2 SNEGSKA (reference sequence). CDR3 loop: CSARGPSGSEEQFF. The CDR3, as DNA: TGCAGTGCTAGAGGACCTAGCGGGAGTGAGGAGCAGTTCTTC.

V usage is TRBV21-1 and J usage is TRBJ1-2. TRBV21-1 is noted as a pseudogene. The CDR3 has 16 residues. In nucleotides, the CDR3 is TGTGCCAGCACGCGGGGAGGGCCGGGGGATAACTATGGCTACACCTTC. This translates into CASTRGGPGDNYGYTF.

The chain joins TRBV3-1 to TRBJ2-1, with TRBD2 matching 9 bases. With V trimmed by 0 bases and J by 6 bases, 9 bases remained unmatched. The CDR3 sequence is 17 residues long. The germline V gene encodes CDR1 LGHDT and CDR2 YNNKEL (reference sequence). The CDR3 bases are TGTGCCAGCAGCCAAGATTCCCCGAGTAGCGGGAGCAATGAGCAGTTCTTC. It encodes CASSQDSPSSGSNEQFF.

On this clonotype itself: Germline and junction disagree at one end, which may indicate a read error. The V call is TRBV20-1, the J call TRBJ2-7; no reliable D call. CDR1 is DFQATT, CDR2 SNEGSKA, per germline (reference sequence). CDR3 length: 13 amino acids. CDR3 DNA sequence: TGCAGTGCCACAGCCCCCCTAACCTACGAGCGGTACTTC. This codes for CSATAPLTYERYF.

This chain joins TRBV14 and TRBJ2-5, with a possible D match to TRBD2 (5 bases). The CDR3 consists of 13 residues. V lost 2 bases and J lost 12, with 16 bases in between. Per germline, CDR1 SGHDN and CDR2 FVKESK. The CDR3: CASSQFRTGLKYF. The DNA of the CDR3 is TGTGCCAGCAGCCAATTCAGGACTGGGTTGAAGTACTTC. The full variable domain, in which reference TRBV14 and TRBJ2-5 provide the parts outside the CDR3, is EAGVTQFPSHSVIEKGQTVTLRCDPISGHDNLYWYRRVMGKEIKFLLHFVKESKQDESGMPNNRFLAERTGGTYSTLKVQPAELEDSGVYFCASSQFRTGLKYFGPGTRLLVL.